The present entry profiles one T cell receptor (beta chain) with its context. This record comes from a study of shared clonotypes between healthy human individuals. The germline V gene has CDR1 ENHRY and CDR2 SYGVKD. The junction had 16 bases not matched to a gene; V was cut back by 7 bases and J by 8 bases. The CDR3 contains 16 residues. As defined, naive CD8 cells were CD45RO-negative and positively selected for CCR7, with terminally differentiated effector memory CD45RA+ cells excluded. All donors were healthy HIV-negative adults lacking recent acute infections or vaccinations. Nashville, Tennessee was home to all donors, each a Caucasian adult. Only in-frame clones appear in the TCRdb table, and some are missing; sequencing was by immunoSEQ multiplex PCR. The sample consists of more than 550,000 clones, about 90% of them appearing once.

V is TRBV10-3 and J is TRBJ1-1, with 10 positions matching TRBD1. This sequence was found in a man under 40 in good health. The material sequenced was naive CD8+ T cells sorted from blood. The CDR3 is CAITDRQGAGDLEAFF. CDR3 DNA sequence: TGTGCCATCACCGACCGACAGGGGGCCGGGGACTTAGAAGCTTTCTTT.